Below, one T cell receptor beta chain is given with its context. Its antigen is undetermined. This entry belongs to a study of OX40 agonist ivuxolimab in advanced cancers. General study results and limits: Antigens targeted by the expanded peripheral T cells were not determined. Among patients with partial responses at 0.1-3.0 mg/kg, clonal expansion was among the lowest.

Germline CDR1 is SGHNT and CDR2 is YENEEA. The CDR3 is 16 amino acids. V lost 1 base, J lost 5 bases, and 8 bases stayed unmatched. Generated by immunoSEQ multiplex PCR, the TCRdb table keeps only in-frame clones and is missing some. Of 70,000 or so clones in the sample, 80% to 95% were seen once. Baseline, cycle 4 day 1, and cycle 7 day 1 were the blood sampling points. The TCR was taken from an adult with an advanced solid tumor such as melanoma, head and neck, liver or kidney cancer. This chain links TRBV11-3 with TRBJ2-5; 9 bases map to TRBD1. This sample comprised CD4+ or CD8+ T cells sorted from blood, obtained in a trial of the OX40 agonist ivuxolimab. The CDR3 loop is CASSLARTGVSETQYF. CDR3 nucleotides: TGTGCCAGCAGCTTAGCCCGGACAGGGGTTTCGGAGACCCAGTACTTC.